Many counts were recorded for the clone carrying this T cell receptor (beta chain). Its antigen is not known. Trimming shortened V by 1 base and J by 0 bases, and 9 bases separated the two germline ends. This CDR3 region has 15 residues. Germline lookup yields CDR1 SGHVS and CDR2 FNYEAQ. The TCRbeta library was prepared with unique molecular identifiers. TCRdb redid the calling of the PCR reads with MiXCR, one entry per CDR3 protein. The sample holds roughly 100,000 distinct CDR3 sequences; 7.5% to 9% are singletons and the top ten take 16%. The sample comes from a study of T-cell reconstitution after alpha-beta-depleted transplantation in children. The study, taken as a whole, reports: By about two months after transplant, alpha-beta T cells reportedly arose from several hundred graft clones that had expanded.

The chain is built from TRBV7-6 and TRBJ1-1; D not resolved. The input for sequencing was PBMCs, taken before TCRalphabeta/CD19-depleted stem cell transplant. This sequence was found in a boy between 2 and 15 years old with acute lymphoblastic leukemia, due to receive a stem cell transplant. The CDR3 region is CASSLVGILNTEAFF. CDR3 bases: TGTGCCAGCAGCTTAGTCGGAATTTTGAACACTGAAGCTTTCTTT.